One and the same sample provided the 30 T cell receptor beta chains below, sequenced in a study of blood T cells in healthy people across ages. Combining a sample-barcoded 5' primer with a J-beta primer mix, a second PCR ran for roughly 6 to 12 cycles. One entry per CDR3 protein, called by TCRdb with MiXCR from the 5' RACE reads. The sample contains 790,000 or so distinct CDR3 sequences, 56% of which appear only once. The source material was blood. Receptor source: a man aged 35 to 55 in good health.

This clonotype was counted at least ten times. This rearrangement joins TRBV27 to TRBJ2-7; the D gene is possibly TRBD2 (5 bases). Trimming cost V 0 bases and J 6 bases, with 15 bases left between them. CDR3 length: 15 residues. Per germline, CDR1 MNHEY and CDR2 SMNVEV (reference sequence). CDR3 sequence: CASSLSEVGSGEQYF. CDR3 in DNA: TGTGCCAGCAGTTTATCGGAGGTGGGGTCCGGCGAGCAGTACTTC.

This clonotype was seen only a few times. The chain combines TRBV29-1 with TRBJ2-1; TRBD2 agrees at 11 bases. Germline CDR1 and CDR2: SQVTM and ANQGSEA. V lost 5 bases to trimming and J lost 3 bases; unmatched junction nucleotides: 3. The CDR3 is 14 residues long. This CDR3 reads CSVTGTSGYNEQFF. In DNA form, the CDR3 reads TGCAGCGTTACCGGGACTAGCGGCTACAATGAGCAGTTCTTC.

V usage is TRBV7-2 and J usage is TRBJ2-6; TRBD2 might be the D (5 bases). Germline values: CDR1 SGHTA, CDR2 FQGNSA. Trimming cost V 5 bases and J 1 base, with 15 bases left between them. The CDR3 has 17 residues. CDR3 sequence reads: CASSLSALDSGANVLTF. CDR3 DNA: TGTGCCAGCAGCCTCAGCGCACTAGATTCTGGGGCCAACGTCCTGACTTTC.

This clonotype was detected a few times. The rearrangement links TRBV7-9 to TRBJ2-1; the D is unclear. The V end lost 5 bases, the J end lost 6 bases, and 8 bases lay between the germline ends. The CDR3 contains 12 residues. Per germline, CDR1 SEHNR and CDR2 FQNEAQ (reference sequence). DNA of the CDR3: TGTGCCAGCAGCGCCGCAGGCAATGAGCAGTTCTTC. Its protein is CASSAAGNEQFF.

This clonotype was counted only a few times. V gene TRBV5-1 combines with J gene TRBJ2-3; the D is unclear. Germline V gene lookup returns CDR1 SGHRS and CDR2 YFSETQ. There are 15 residues in the CDR3. V lost 4 bases and J lost 3, with 15 bases in between. For the CDR3, the DNA is TGCGCCAGCAGCATCCAGAGCCATGGGACAGATACGCAGTATTTT. Translated: CASSIQSHGTDTQYF.

This chain joins TRBV29-1 and TRBJ2-7, with D possibly called TRBD1 or TRBD2 (6 bases each). The CDR3 has 13 amino acids. Germline loops: CDR1 SQVTM, CDR2 ANQGSEA. Trimming pared 3 bases from V and 10 bases from J, leaving 19 bases between. CDR3 bases: TGCAGCGTTGAGATTGACAGGAGGGGTTCCCAGTACTTC. The encoded protein is CSVEIDRRGSQYF.

The CDR3 DNA is TGTGCCATCAGTGAGTCCGGTTGGGCCAGGACAGATACGCAGTATTTT. This encodes CAISESGWARTDTQYF. The chain joins TRBV10-3 to TRBJ2-3; D is undetermined. Trimming took off 0 bases at V and 3 bases at J, with 13 bases between the two ends. This CDR3 is built from 16 residues. The germline V gene has CDR1 ENHRY and CDR2 SYGVKD.

The chain joins TRBV6-5 to TRBJ2-7; D call uncertain. The J call may be incorrect, as the DNA end agrees better with TRBJ2-5. CDR3 size: 15 residues. Germline V gene data show CDR1 as MNHEY and CDR2 as SVGAGI. The CDR3 loop reads CASSYSMGMGETQYF. CDR3 bases: TGTGCCAGCAGTTACTCGATGGGCATGGGAGAGACCCAGTACTTC.

The chain joins TRBV12-5 to TRBJ2-5; TRBD2 aligns across 7 bases. This CDR3 contains 15 residues. In germline, CDR1 is LGHNT, CDR2 FRNRAP. Trimming removed 3 bases from V and 5 bases from J; junction bases left unmatched: 9. The CDR3 coding sequence is TGTGCTAGTGGTTTCATAGGAGGGCGGGGGGAGACCCAGTACTTC. This encodes CASGFIGGRGETQYF.

The chain recombines TRBV28 with TRBJ2-7; D is undetermined. V lost 3 bases to trimming and J lost 6 bases, with 3 bases between them. Germline loops: CDR1 MDHEN, CDR2 SYDVKM. The CDR3 is 10 residues long. DNA of the CDR3: TGTGCCAGCAGTTTCAGCGAGCAGTACTTC. Translated: CASSFSEQYF.

This chain uses TRBV7-2 with TRBJ2-3, with TRBD2 matching over 11 bases. V lost 5 bases, J lost 1 base, and 8 bases stayed unmatched. CDR3 size: 17 residues. Per germline, CDR1 SGHTA and CDR2 FQGNSA. CDR3 sequence: CASSPLLLAGGTDTQYF. The CDR3 DNA follows: TGTGCCAGCAGCCCCCTTCTACTAGCGGGAGGCACAGATACGCAGTATTTT.

With regard to this clonotype: One end of the junction is discordant with germline, which a read error may explain. This chain uses TRBV20-1 with TRBJ2-5; the match to TRBD2 covers 7 bases. CDR1 and CDR2 from the germline V gene are DFQATT and SNEGSKA (reference sequence). This CDR3 has 14 amino acids. In nucleotides, the CDR3 is TGCAGTGCCAGAGCGGGGAACTCCTACAATGAGCAGTACTTC. It translates to CSARAGNSYNEQYF.

For the CDR3, the DNA is TGTGCCAGCAGCGTTGAGGGATCAGAAGATACGCAGTATTTT. This codes for CASSVEGSEDTQYF. The gene calls are TRBV9 and TRBJ2-3; D perhaps matches TRBD2 (5 bases). The CDR3 length is 14 residues. CDR1 and CDR2 from the germline V gene are SGDLS and YYNGEE. With 2 bases removed from V and 5 bases from J, the gap between germline ends came to 12 bases.

The gene calls are TRBV29-1 and TRBJ1-2, with unresolved D. The V gene's germline CDR1 is SQVTM and CDR2 ANQGSEA. The length of the CDR3 is 12 residues. Trimming stripped 2 bases from V and 4 bases from J, with 8 bases between. Here the CDR3 DNA reads TGCAGCGTTGAAAGAGCTGGCTATGGCTACACCTTC. It codes for CSVERAGYGYTF.

This chain uses TRBV20-1 with TRBJ2-5; 8 bases are shared with TRBD2. The J call may be wrong; the DNA end is better matched by TRBJ2-7. This CDR3 contains 15 residues. Germline V lookup: CDR1 DFQATT, CDR2 SNEGSKA (reference sequence). The CDR3 bases are TGCAGTGCTAGAGCGGGTGTTAGCGGGATTTTCGAGCAGTACTTC. Its protein is CSARAGVSGIFEQYF.

This rearrangement joins TRBV29-1 to TRBJ2-1; D unclear. The germline V gene encodes CDR1 SQVTM and CDR2 ANQGSEA. V lost 3 bases to trimming and J lost 3 bases, with 21 bases between them. This CDR3 has 17 residues. The CDR3 sequence: CSVDLVARAGFYNEQFF. The CDR3 DNA is TGCAGCGTTGATTTAGTTGCCAGAGCCGGGTTCTACAATGAGCAGTTCTTC.

The sample holds a few counts of this clonotype. The chain recombines TRBV21-1 with TRBJ2-7; the D call of TRBD2 is as the table states it, not checked on the DNA. TRBV21-1 is marked as a pseudogene. The CDR3 extends over 14 amino acids. Here the CDR3 DNA reads TGTGCCAGCAGCAAACCTGGCGGGCGATACGAGCAGTACTTC. Protein: CASSKPGGRYEQYF.

This clonotype was detected only once. This chain links TRBV14 with TRBJ2-7, with TRBD2 matching over 8 bases. Germline V lookup: CDR1 SGHDN, CDR2 FVKESK. CDR3 length: 13 amino acids. J was trimmed by 10 bases and V by 2 bases; bases with no gene match: 7. CDR3 nucleotides: TGTGCCAGCAGCCAATTACGGGAGGGCCCTCAGTACTTC. Amino acids: CASSQLREGPQYF.

At least ten counts were recorded for this clonotype. The chain couples TRBV20-1 to TRBJ2-1; TRBD2 might be the D (5 bases). Germline CDR1 DFQATT, CDR2 SNEGSKA (reference sequence). The CDR3 totals 14 residues. V lost 6 bases, J lost 6 bases, and 18 bases lay in between. CDR3 sequence (DNA): TGCAGTGCCCCGTCGGTAGGGAGTGGCAATGAGCAGTTCTTC. It yields the protein CSAPSVGSGNEQFF.

The chain couples TRBV2 to TRBJ2-3; 7 bases agree with TRBD1. This CDR3 has 15 residues. Germline-derived CDR1 and CDR2 are SNHLY and FYNNEI. V shed 3 bases, J shed 1 base, and the junction held 4 bases outside the gene matches. CDR3 DNA: TGTGCCAGCAGTGACGAGGGGGCCCGCACAGATACGCAGTATTTT. This gives the protein CASSDEGARTDTQYF.

The chain links TRBV12-3 or TRBV12-4 to TRBJ2-5, with 9 positions matching TRBD1. This CDR3 spans 14 amino acids. V trimming: 5 bases; J trimming: 7 bases; junction bases outside the gene matches: 8. As DNA, the CDR3 is TGTGCCAGCAGTCCCGGGACAGGGTTGGGGACCCAGTACTTC. Translation: CASSPGTGLGTQYF.

This clonotype was seen more than once but under ten times. The chain joins TRBV6-2 or TRBV6-3 to TRBJ2-3, with TRBD2 identical over 12 bases. Germline loops: CDR1 MNHEY, CDR2 SVGEGT. The CDR3 consists of 17 residues. The trim removed 0 bases at V and 11 bases at J, leaving 12 bases unmatched. The CDR3 region has the DNA TGTGCCAGCAGTTACTCCCTTACTAGCGGGAGGTCCTTTGAGCAGTATTTT. The encoded protein is CASSYSLTSGRSFEQYF.

This rearrangement joins TRBV29-1 to TRBJ2-7, with D possibly matching TRBD1 (5 bases). The V gene lost 2 bases and the J gene lost 0 bases, with 8 bases spanning the gap. This CDR3 comprises 13 residues. Germline V lookup: CDR1 SQVTM, CDR2 ANQGSEA. The CDR3 coding sequence is TGCAGCGTTGAAAGGGGATCCTCCTACGAGCAGTACTTC. Translating it yields CSVERGSSYEQYF.

The rearrangement uses TRBV6-6 and TRBJ2-7, with D tentatively TRBD1 (8 bases). The DNA end is a closer match to TRBJ2-5, so the J assignment may be wrong. CDR3 length: 15 residues. The V gene's germline CDR1 is MNHNY and CDR2 SVGAGI (reference sequence). The DNA of the CDR3 is TGTGCCAGCAGTCGCGGACAGGGAGGGGGAGAGACCCAGTACTTC. Its translation: CASSRGQGGGETQYF.

Only a few counts were recorded for this clonotype. The genes are TRBV28 and TRBJ2-7; 13 bases align to TRBD2. The germline gives CDR1 MDHEN, CDR2 SYDVKM. This CDR3 spans 16 amino acids. V lost 6 bases, J lost 2 bases, and 7 bases stayed unmatched. CDR3 DNA sequence: TGTGCCAGCAGGTCCCCCGGGACTAGCGGGACCTACGAGCAGTACTTC. Encoded protein: CASRSPGTSGTYEQYF.

This rearrangement joins TRBV2 to TRBJ2-4, with 8 bases fitting TRBD2. Trimming removed 11 bases from V and 4 bases from J; junction bases left unmatched: 7. CDR3 length equals 13 residues. CDR1 is SNHLY and CDR2 is FYNNEI in the germline V gene. In DNA form, the CDR3 reads TGTGCCGGGAAGACTAGCGAGAAAAACATTCAGTACTTC. It yields the protein CAGKTSEKNIQYF.

This clonotype was detected a few times. The DNA of the CDR3 is TGCGCCAGCAGCCAAGATCTTTCGGCCGGTACGCAGTATTTT. Translation gives CASSQDLSAGTQYF. This chain uses TRBV4-3 with TRBJ2-3; D uncertain. The CDR3 sequence is 14 residues long. V lost 0 bases, J lost 8 bases, and 12 bases lay in between. Germline-derived CDR1 and CDR2 are LGHNA and YSLEER.

The rearrangement joins TRBV15 to TRBJ2-2; D perhaps matches TRBD1 (5 bases). Germline-derived CDR1 and CDR2 are LNHNV and YYDKDF (reference sequence). The CDR3 has 16 residues. Between the trimmed V and J ends, which lost 0 bases and 5 bases, there was a span of 13 bases. CDR3 sequence (DNA): TGTGCCACCAGCAGAGACTTGACAGACGGGACCGGGGAGCTGTTTTTT. This translates into CATSRDLTDGTGELFF. Based on the CDR3 plus reference TRBV15 and TRBJ2-2, the full variable domain is DAMVIQNPRYQVTQFGKPVTLSCSQTLNHNVMYWYQQKSSQAPKLLFHYYDKDFNNEADTPDNFQSRRPNTSFCFLDIRSPGLGDTAMYLCATSRDLTDGTGELFFGEGSRLTVL.

The chain combines TRBV30 with TRBJ2-5; TRBD1 aligns across 9 bases. The V segment lost 2 bases and the J segment 5 bases; nucleotides outside the gene matches: 9. CDR1 and CDR2 from the germline V gene are GTSNPN and SVGIG (reference sequence). The CDR3 length is 15 residues. Here the CDR3 reads CAWSQGDRVTETQYF. CDR3 nucleotides: TGTGCCTGGAGTCAGGGGGACAGGGTAACGGAGACCCAGTACTTC.

The chain is built from TRBV7-3 and TRBJ1-2; tentative D call: TRBD1 (5 bases). Germline-derived CDR1 and CDR2 are SGHTA and FQGTGA. The V and J ends lost 2 bases and 7 bases respectively, with 14 bases between them. There are 14 residues in the CDR3. The CDR3 protein is CASSLQGEGRGYTF. CDR3 coding DNA: TGTGCCAGCAGCTTACAAGGGGAGGGTCGTGGCTACACCTTC.